This T cell receptor beta chain originates from a study of blood T cell repertoires in COVID-19. The authors' processing: The assay estimated nucleated cells by amplifying reference gene primers. Produced via immunoSEQ multiplex PCR; TCRdb's table is partial and in-frame only. V and J calls and clone size follow that table, whereas D and trimming were derived from the DNA. This sample yields about 160,000 clones, of which more than 65% are seen a single time; about 10% belongs to the top ten. This CDR3 region has 17 residues. Germline loops: CDR1 SGDLS, CDR2 YYNGEE. V shed 2 bases, J shed 6 bases, and the junction held 9 bases outside the gene matches.

The chain uses TRBV9 and TRBJ2-1; 12 nucleotides line up with TRBD1. Material for sequencing was peripheral blood. The TCR originated in a woman aged 80 or older with active or convalescent COVID-19. The CDR3 sequence: CASSVGVPGQGANEQFF. CDR3 sequence (DNA): TGTGCCAGCAGCGTCGGGGTCCCGGGACAGGGGGCCAATGAGCAGTTCTTC.